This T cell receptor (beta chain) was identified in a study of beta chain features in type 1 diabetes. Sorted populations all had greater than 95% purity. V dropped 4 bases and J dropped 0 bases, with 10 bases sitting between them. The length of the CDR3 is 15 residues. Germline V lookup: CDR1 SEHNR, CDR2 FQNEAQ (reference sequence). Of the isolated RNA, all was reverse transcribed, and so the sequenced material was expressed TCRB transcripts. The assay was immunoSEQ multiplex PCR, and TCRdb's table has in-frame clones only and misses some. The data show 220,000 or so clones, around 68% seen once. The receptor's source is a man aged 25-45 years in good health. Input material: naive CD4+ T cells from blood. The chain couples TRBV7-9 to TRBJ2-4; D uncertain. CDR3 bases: TGTGCCAGCAGCTCGGCCTCGTTAGCCAAAAACATTCAGTACTTC. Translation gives CASSSASLAKNIQYF.